The T cell receptor (beta chain) described here comes from a study of blood T cells in healthy people across ages. Combining a sample-barcoded 5' primer with a J-beta primer mix, a second PCR ran for about 7 to 12 cycles. TCRdb ran MiXCR on the 5' RACE reads and lists one entry per CDR3 protein. The data show 650,000 to 1,000,000 distinct CDR3 sequences, with under 40% seen just once and over 10% held by the top ten. Trimming took 8 bases from V and 1 from J, leaving 19 bases between them. The CDR3 is made up of 16 amino acids. Germline V gene lookup returns CDR1 MNHEY and CDR2 SVGAGI. The clonotype originates from a man between 18 and 29 years old in good health. Sequencing was done on a sample of blood. This chain joins TRBV6-5 and TRBJ2-3; D ambiguous. CDR3 in DNA: TGTGCCAGCGCCTTCCGCGGACCTCGGGGCACAGATACGCAGTATTTT. Protein: CASAFRGPRGTDTQYF.